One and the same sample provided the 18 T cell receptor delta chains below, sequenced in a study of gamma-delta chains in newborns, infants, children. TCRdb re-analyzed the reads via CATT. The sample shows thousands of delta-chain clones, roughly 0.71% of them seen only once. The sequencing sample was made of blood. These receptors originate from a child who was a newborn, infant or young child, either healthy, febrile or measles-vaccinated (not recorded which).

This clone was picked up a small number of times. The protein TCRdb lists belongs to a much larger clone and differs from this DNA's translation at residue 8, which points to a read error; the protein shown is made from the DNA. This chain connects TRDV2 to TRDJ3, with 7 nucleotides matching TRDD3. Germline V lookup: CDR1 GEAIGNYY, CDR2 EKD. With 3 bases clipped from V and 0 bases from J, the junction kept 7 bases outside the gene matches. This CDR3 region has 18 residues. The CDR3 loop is CACDSTGASSWDTRQMFF. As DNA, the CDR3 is TGTGCCTGTGACTCTACTGGGGCGAGCTCCTGGGACACCCGACAGATGTTTTTC.

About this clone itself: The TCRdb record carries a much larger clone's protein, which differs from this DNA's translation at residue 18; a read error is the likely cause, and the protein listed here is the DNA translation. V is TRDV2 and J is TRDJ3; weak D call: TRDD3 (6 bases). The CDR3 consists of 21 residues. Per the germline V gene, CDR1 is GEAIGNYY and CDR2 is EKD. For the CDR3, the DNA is TGTGCCTGTGACACCGTTGGGGGGCCCGGGATTCGGTCCTGGGACACCCGACGGATGTTTTTC. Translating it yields CACDTVGGPGIRSWDTRRMFF.

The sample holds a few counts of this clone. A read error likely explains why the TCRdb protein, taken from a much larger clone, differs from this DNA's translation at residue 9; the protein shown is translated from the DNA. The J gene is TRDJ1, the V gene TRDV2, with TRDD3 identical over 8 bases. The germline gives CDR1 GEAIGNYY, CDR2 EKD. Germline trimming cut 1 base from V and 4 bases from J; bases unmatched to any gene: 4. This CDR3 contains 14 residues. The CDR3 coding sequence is TGTGCCTGTGACACTGGGGGATGGGACGATAAACTCATCTTT. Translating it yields CACDTGGWDDKLIF.

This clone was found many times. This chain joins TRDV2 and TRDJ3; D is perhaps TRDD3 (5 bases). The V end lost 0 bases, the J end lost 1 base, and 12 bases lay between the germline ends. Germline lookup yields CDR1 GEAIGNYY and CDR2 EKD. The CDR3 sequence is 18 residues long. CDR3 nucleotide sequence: TGTGCCTGTGACACCGTTGGGGACCCGTCCTGGGACACCCGACAGATGTTTTTC. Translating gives CACDTVGDPSWDTRQMFF.

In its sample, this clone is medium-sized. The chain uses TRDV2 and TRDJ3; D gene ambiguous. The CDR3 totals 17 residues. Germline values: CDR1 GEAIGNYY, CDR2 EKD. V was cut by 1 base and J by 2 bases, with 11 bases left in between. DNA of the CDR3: TGTGCCTGTGACACTGCGGCCCGACCCTGGGACACCCGACAGATGTTTTTC. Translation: CACDTAARPWDTRQMFF.

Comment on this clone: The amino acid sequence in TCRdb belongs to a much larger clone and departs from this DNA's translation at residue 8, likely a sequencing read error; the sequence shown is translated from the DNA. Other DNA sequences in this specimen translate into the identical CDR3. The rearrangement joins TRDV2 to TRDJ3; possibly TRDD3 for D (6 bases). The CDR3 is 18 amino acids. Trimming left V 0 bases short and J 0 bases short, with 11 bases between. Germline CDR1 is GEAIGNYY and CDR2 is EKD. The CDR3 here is CACDTGGHGSWDTRQMFF. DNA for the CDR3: TGTGCCTGTGACACCGGGGGACACGGCTCCTGGGACACCCGACAGATGTTTTTC.

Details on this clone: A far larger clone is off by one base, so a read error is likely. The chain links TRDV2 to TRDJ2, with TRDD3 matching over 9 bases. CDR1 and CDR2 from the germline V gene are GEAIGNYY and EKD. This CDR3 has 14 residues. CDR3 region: CACDPLGDTDKLTF. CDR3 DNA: TGTGCCTGTGACCCACTGGGGGACACCGATAAACTCACCTTT.

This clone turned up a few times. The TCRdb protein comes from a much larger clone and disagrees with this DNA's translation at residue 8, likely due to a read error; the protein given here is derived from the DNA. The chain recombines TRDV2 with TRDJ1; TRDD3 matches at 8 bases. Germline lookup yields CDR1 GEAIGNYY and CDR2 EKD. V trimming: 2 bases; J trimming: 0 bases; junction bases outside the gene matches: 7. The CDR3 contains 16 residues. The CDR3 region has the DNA TGTGCCTGTGACAAACTGGGGGCTACGTACACCGATAAACTCATCTTT. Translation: CACDKLGATYTDKLIF.

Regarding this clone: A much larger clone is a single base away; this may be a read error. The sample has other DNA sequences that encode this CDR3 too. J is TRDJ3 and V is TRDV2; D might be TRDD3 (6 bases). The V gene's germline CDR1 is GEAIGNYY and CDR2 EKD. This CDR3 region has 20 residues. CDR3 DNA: TGTGCCTGTGACACCGCGGGACTGGGACCCAGCTCCTGGGACACCCGCCAGATGTTTTTC. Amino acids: CACDTAGLGPSSWDTRQMFF.

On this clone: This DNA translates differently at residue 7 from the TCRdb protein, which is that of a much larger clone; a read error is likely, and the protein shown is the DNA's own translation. The CDR3 DNA is TGTGCCTGTGACCCCTGGGAGATCGGGTCCTGGGACACCCGACAGATGTTTTTC. Translating gives CACDPWEIGSWDTRQMFF. The chain recombines TRDV2 with TRDJ3, with a possible D match to TRDD3 (5 bases). V shed 3 bases and J shed 1 base, with 15 bases lying between them. There are 18 residues in the CDR3. Germline CDR1 GEAIGNYY, CDR2 EKD.

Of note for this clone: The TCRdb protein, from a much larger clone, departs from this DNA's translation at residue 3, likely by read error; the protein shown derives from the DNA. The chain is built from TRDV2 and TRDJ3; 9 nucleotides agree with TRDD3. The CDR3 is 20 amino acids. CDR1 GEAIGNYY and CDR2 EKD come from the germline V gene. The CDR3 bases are TGTGCCCGTGACTCCGTACTGGGGGACCCTAGCTCCTGGGACACCCGACAGATGTTTTTC. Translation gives CARDSVLGDPSSWDTRQMFF.

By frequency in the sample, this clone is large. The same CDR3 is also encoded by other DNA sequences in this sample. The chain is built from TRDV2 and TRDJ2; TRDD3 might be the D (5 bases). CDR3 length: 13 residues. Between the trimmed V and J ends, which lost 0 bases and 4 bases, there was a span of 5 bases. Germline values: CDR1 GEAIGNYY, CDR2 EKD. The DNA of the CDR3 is TGTGCCTGTGACACCTGGGGGACAGCACAACTCTTCTTT. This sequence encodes CACDTWGTAQLFF.

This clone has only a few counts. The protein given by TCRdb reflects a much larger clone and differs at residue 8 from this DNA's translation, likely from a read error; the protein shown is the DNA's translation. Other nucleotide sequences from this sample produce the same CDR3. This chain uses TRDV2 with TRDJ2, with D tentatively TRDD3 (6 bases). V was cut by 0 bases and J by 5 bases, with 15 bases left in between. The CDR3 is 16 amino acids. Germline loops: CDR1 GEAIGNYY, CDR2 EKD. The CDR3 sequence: CACDTVGATITAQLFF. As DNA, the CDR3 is TGTGCCTGTGACACCGTGGGGGCTACTATCACAGCACAACTCTTCTTT.

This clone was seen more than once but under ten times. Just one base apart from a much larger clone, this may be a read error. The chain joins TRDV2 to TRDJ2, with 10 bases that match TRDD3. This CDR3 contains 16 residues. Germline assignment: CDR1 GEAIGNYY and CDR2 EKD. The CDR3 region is CASDTLGDALTAQLFF. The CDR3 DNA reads TGTGCCAGTGACACACTGGGGGATGCTTTGACAGCACAACTCTTCTTT.

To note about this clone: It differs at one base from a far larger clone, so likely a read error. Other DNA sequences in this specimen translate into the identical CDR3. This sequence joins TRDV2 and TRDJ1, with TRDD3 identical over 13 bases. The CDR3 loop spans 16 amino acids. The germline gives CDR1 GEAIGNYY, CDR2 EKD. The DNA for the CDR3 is TGTGCCTGTGACTTACTGGGGGATACGTACACCGATAAACTTATCTTT. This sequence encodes CACDLLGDTYTDKLIF.

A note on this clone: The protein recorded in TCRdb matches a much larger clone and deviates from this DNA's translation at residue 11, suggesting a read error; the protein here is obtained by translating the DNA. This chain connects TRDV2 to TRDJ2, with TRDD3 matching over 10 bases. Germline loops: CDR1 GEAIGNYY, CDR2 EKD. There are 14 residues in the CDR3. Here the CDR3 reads CACDTVGDTARLFF. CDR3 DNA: TGTGCCTGTGACACCGTGGGGGATACAGCACGACTCTTCTTT.

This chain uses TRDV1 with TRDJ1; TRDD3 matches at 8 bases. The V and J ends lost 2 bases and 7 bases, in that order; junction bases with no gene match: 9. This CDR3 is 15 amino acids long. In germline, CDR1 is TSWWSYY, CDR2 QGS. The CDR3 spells CALGEFFLGDCKLIF. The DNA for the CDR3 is TGTGCTCTTGGGGAATTTTTTTTGGGGGATTGTAAACTCATCTTT.

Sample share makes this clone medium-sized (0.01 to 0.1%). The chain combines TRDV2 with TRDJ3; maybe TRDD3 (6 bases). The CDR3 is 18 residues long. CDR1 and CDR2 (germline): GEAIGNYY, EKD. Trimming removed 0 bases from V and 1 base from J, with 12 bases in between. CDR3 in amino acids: CACDTVGISSWDTRQMFF. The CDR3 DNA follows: TGTGCCTGTGACACCGTCGGGATAAGTTCCTGGGACACCCGACAGATGTTTTTC.